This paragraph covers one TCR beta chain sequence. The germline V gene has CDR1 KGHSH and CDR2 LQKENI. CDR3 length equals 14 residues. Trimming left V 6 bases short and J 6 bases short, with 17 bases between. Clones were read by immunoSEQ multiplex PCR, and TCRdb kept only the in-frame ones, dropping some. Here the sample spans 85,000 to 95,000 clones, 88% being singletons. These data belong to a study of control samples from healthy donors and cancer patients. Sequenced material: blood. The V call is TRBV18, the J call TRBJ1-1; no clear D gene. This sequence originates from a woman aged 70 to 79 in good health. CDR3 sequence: CASSPGGKSAEAFF. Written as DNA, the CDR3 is TGTGCCAGCTCCCCAGGAGGGAAGAGCGCTGAAGCTTTCTTT. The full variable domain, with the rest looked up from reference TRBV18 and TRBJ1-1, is NAGVMQNPRHLVRRRGQEARLRCSPMKGHSHVYWYRQLPEEGLKFMVYLQKENIIDESGMPKERFSAEFPKEGPSILRIQQVVRGDSAAYFCASSPGGKSAEAFFGQGTRLTVV.